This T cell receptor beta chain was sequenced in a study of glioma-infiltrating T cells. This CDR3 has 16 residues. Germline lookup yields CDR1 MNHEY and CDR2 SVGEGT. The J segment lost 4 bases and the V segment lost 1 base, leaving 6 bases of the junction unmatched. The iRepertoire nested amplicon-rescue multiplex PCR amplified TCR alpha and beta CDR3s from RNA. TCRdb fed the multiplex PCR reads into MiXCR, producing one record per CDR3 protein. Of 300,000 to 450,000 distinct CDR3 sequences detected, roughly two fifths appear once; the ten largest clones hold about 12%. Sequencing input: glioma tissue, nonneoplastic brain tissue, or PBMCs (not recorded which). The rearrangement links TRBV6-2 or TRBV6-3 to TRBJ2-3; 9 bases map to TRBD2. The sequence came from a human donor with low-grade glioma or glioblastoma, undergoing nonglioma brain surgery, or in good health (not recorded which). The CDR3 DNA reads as TGTGCCAGCAGTTACTACGCGGGAGGGTTAGCAGATACGCAGTATTTT. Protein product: CASSYYAGGLADTQYF.